Listed below are T cell receptor beta chains from one sample, sequenced in a study of T cells expressing NK-cell markers. Following a re-call of the 5' RACE reads, TCRdb has one entry per CDR3 protein and lacks DNA. The sample features about 30,000 distinct CDR3 sequences, with about 60% in its top ten. The sequenced material came from blood T cells: a sorted CD56 or NKG2C T cell subset, CD4+ or CD8+ T cells, or bulk PBMC T cells (not recorded which). The origin of the receptors is a woman aged 18-69 years in good health. The CDR3 runs from the conserved cysteine through the conserved F or W. The size of a clone is reported for some rows only, either as once, few or many, or as a class for expanded clones.

J gene: TRBJ2-1; V gene: TRBV9; clone size: -; CDR3 protein: CASSVGSGLAGEQFF
J gene: TRBJ1-2; V gene: TRBV7-9; clone size: -; CDR3 protein: CATLASDRALDGYTF
J gene: TRBJ2-2; V gene: TRBV27; clone size: -; CDR3 protein: CASSGQAGTGELFF
J gene: TRBJ2-7; V gene: TRBV6-4; clone size: -; CDR3 protein: CASSAETTGNWYEQYF
J gene: TRBJ2-7; V gene: TRBV29-1; clone size: -; CDR3 protein: CSVERQGGYEQYF
J gene: TRBJ2-7; V gene: TRBV11-2; clone size: -; CDR3 protein: CASSLRQVAGGDEQYF
J gene: TRBJ2-7; V gene: TRBV5-5; clone size: -; CDR3 protein: CASSFALAGRSYEQYF
J gene: TRBJ2-7; V gene: TRBV12-5; clone size: -; CDR3 protein: CASGLTSGSYEQYF
J gene: TRBJ2-7; V gene: TRBV25-1; clone size: large; CDR3 protein: CASSESGIQAYEQYF
J gene: TRBJ2-1; V gene: TRBV27; clone size: -; CDR3 protein: CASRWLADTNSYNEQFF